Listed below are T cell receptor beta chains from one sample, sequenced in a study of PD-1 blockade in classical Hodgkin lymphoma. Assay: immunoSEQ multiplex PCR; the TCRdb copy retains only in-frame clones and omits some. The table lists approximately 150,000 clones, 78% of them singletons. The material was peripheral blood mononuclear cells (PBMCs), obtained before the second cycle of nivolumab. Receptors were obtained from a human donor with classical Hodgkin lymphoma. CDR3s include the opening cysteine and the closing phenylalanine or tryptophan. The order of the fields is V gene, clone size, J gene, D gene, CDR3 DNA, CDR3 protein. D genes are given only for firm matches. The size field is filled for only some rows; it gives once, few, many or a size class.

>TRBV19|.|TRBJ1-3|.
TGTGCCAGTAGTCCCCGGCGGGGAAGGGACACCATATATTTT
CASSPRRGRDTIYF
>TRBV5-1|.|TRBJ2-3|.
TGCGCCAGCAGCTTCACAGATACGCAGTATTTT
CASSFTDTQYF
>TRBV5-1|.|TRBJ2-2|TRBD1
TGCGCCAGCAGTAACCGGGACAGGGGGCCCGGGGAGCTGTTTTTT
CASSNRDRGPGELFF
>TRBV5-4|.|TRBJ1-2|.
TGTGCCAGCAGCGGAGGGGGTCATCGCTATGGCTACACCTTC
CASSGGGHRYGYTF
>TRBV7-9|.|TRBJ1-2|TRBD1
TGTGCCAGCAGCTTAGGGGGACAGATCGATGGCTACACCTTC
CASSLGGQIDGYTF
>TRBV7-2|once|TRBJ2-4|TRBD1
TGTGCCAGCAGCTTAGATGCGACAGGGATGAACATTCAGTACTTC
CASSLDATGMNIQYF
>TRBV11-3|few|TRBJ2-3|.
TGTGCCAGCAGCGCACGACGGAGCACAGATACGCAGTATTTT
CASSARRSTDTQYF
>TRBV9|once|TRBJ2-7|.
TGTGCCAGCAGCCCCCCTGCCGGGCAGTACTTC
CASSPPAGQYF
>TRBV21-1|.|TRBJ2-1|.
TGTGCCAGCAGCGAAAGGTGGGACAGGGCGGCCTACAATGAGCAGTTCTTC
CASSERWDRAAYNEQFF
>TRBV5-1|few|TRBJ2-2|.
TGCGCCAGCAGCTTAGGACACGCGAACACCGGGGAGCTGTTTTTT
CASSLGHANTGELFF
>TRBV4-2|few|TRBJ2-1|TRBD2
TGTGCCAGCAGCCATTCGGGACTAGCGGGGGCGGTTGAGCAGTTCTTC
CASSHSGLAGAVEQFF
>TRBV2|.|TRBJ1-1|.
TGTGCCAGCAGTGGGCGAGGTAACACTGAAGCTTTCTTT
CASSGRGNTEAFF
>TRBV6-1|once|TRBJ1-1|TRBD1
TGTGCCAGCAGTGCCCGGGACAGCCCTGAAGCTTTCTTT
CASSARDSPEAFF
>TRBV6-5|many|TRBJ2-3|.
TGTGCCAGCAGTTACTCGGGCGGGGGCACAGATACGCAGTATTTT
CASSYSGGGTDTQYF
>TRBV13|.|TRBJ2-7|.
TGTGCCAGCAGCTTGGTAAAAGCCTCCTACGAGCAGTACTTC
CASSLVKASYEQYF
>TRBV4-3|few|TRBJ2-3|.
TGCGCCAGCAGCCAAGAGGGCGAGTATTTT
CASSQEGEYF
>TRBV18|.|TRBJ2-1|.
TGTGCCAGCTCACAGCTTAGGGGGGCCGTTGAGCAGTTCTTC
CASSQLRGAVEQFF
>TRBV28|.|TRBJ1-1|.
TGTGCCAGCAGTTTGACAGTTAGGGGGACTGAAGCTTTCTTT
CASSLTVRGTEAFF
>TRBV7-9|.|TRBJ2-7|.
TGTGCCAGCAGCCACCGGACTCTCTCCTACGAGCAGTACTTC
CASSHRTLSYEQYF
>TRBV5-1|.|TRBJ2-2|.
TGCGCCAGCAGCGACGGGGGGAACACCGGGGAGCTGTTTTTT
CASSDGGNTGELFF
>TRBV11-1|.|TRBJ1-1|TRBD1
TGTGCCAGCAGCTTAGGACAGGGCACTGAAGCTTTCTTT
CASSLGQGTEAFF
>TRBV19|.|TRBJ1-5|TRBD1
TGTGCCAGTAGTATGGACAGGGGCGGAAAGGGCAATCAGCCCCAGCATTTT
CASSMDRGGKGNQPQHF
>TRBV7-2|once|TRBJ2-1|.
TGTGCCAGCAGCCCGGGACAACTGGATGAGCAGTTCTTC
CASSPGQLDEQFF
>TRBV5-1|.|TRBJ2-3|.
TGCGCCAGCAGCTTGGAGGGTACGCAGGGCACAGATACGCAGTATTTT
CASSLEGTQGTDTQYF
>TRBV7-3|.|TRBJ2-3|.
TGTGCCAGCAGCCCAACTAGGGACAAAGATACGCAGTATTTT
CASSPTRDKDTQYF
>TRBV28|.|TRBJ1-2|TRBD1
TGTGCCAGCAGTGCTGGACAGGGGGCGCGAGGCTACACCTTC
CASSAGQGARGYTF
>TRBV7-2|few|TRBJ2-7|TRBD2
TGTGCCAGCAGCTTCATAGCGGGACTAACCCCTAACGAGCAGTACTTC
CASSFIAGLTPNEQYF
>TRBV4-2|.|TRBJ2-3|TRBD1
TGTGCCGGCAGCGACCGGCGGGGACAGGGGGAGGATACGCAGTATTTT
CAGSDRRGQGEDTQYF
>TRBV6-6|.|TRBJ2-3|.
TGTGCCAGCAGTTACGCGGGTAGGGCCCCAGATACGCAGTATTTT
CASSYAGRAPDTQYF
>TRBV13|.|TRBJ1-4|TRBD1
TGTGCCAGCAGCTTAGGGGGACAGGGCAGTGAAAAACTGTTTTTT
CASSLGGQGSEKLFF
>TRBV27|.|TRBJ2-2|.
TGTGCCAGCAGTTTACGCCGGGGGCCAATGATGGGGACCGGGGAGCTGTTTTTT
CASSLRRGPMMGTGELFF
>TRBV19|once|TRBJ2-3|TRBD2
TGTGCCAGTAGCGGCCTAGCGGCCACAGATACGCAGTATTTT
CASSGLAATDTQYF
>TRBV5-8|.|TRBJ1-1|.
TGTGCCAGCAGCTTGGCCGAGGGGGTTACTGAAGCTTTCTTT
CASSLAEGVTEAFF
>TRBV7-9|.|TRBJ1-3|.
TGTGCCAGCAGGGAGGGCTCTGGAAACACCATATATTTT
CASREGSGNTIYF
>TRBV10-3|.|TRBJ2-7|TRBD2
TGTGCCATCAGTGCGGGGGGAAACCGAAACTACGAGCAGTACTTC
CAISAGGNRNYEQYF
>TRBV29-1|.|TRBJ2-1|TRBD1
TGCAGCGGCCAGGACAGGGGGCTTTACAATGAGCAGTTCTTC
CSGQDRGLYNEQFF
>TRBV19|.|TRBJ2-2|TRBD1
TGTGCCAGTAGTGTGACAGGGGTCACCGGGGAGCTGTTTTTT
CASSVTGVTGELFF
>TRBV5-1|once|TRBJ2-1|TRBD2
TGCGCCAGCAGCTACCTAGCGGGGGCCGACAATGAGCAGTTCTTC
CASSYLAGADNEQFF
>TRBV5-6|.|TRBJ1-1|.
TGTGCCAGCAGCCTCTACACTGAAGCTTTCTTT
CASSLYTEAFF
>TRBV6-5|.|TRBJ2-7|TRBD2
TGTGCCAGCAGACCTCTAGCGGGGTACGAGCAGTACTTC
CASRPLAGYEQYF
>TRBV6-5|.|TRBJ2-7|.
TGTGCCAGCAGTTACGAGGGGGGGGGCCCCTACGAGCAGTACTTC
CASSYEGGGPYEQYF
>TRBV7-2|.|TRBJ1-1|TRBD1
TGTGCCAGCAGCTTTACAGGGGGTATGAACACTGAAGCTTTCTTT
CASSFTGGMNTEAFF
>TRBV7-9|.|TRBJ1-6|.
TGTGCCAGCAGATTACAGGGTAATAATTCACCCCTCCACTTT
CASRLQGNNSPLHF
>TRBV5-4|.|TRBJ2-5|.
TGTGCCAGCAGCTTTAGTCAGGGGATACAAGAGACCCAGTACTTC
CASSFSQGIQETQYF
>TRBV7-3|.|TRBJ2-1|TRBD2
TGTGCCAGCAGCTTAGGGACTAGCGGGAGTGGTGAGCAGTTCTTC
CASSLGTSGSGEQFF
>TRBV19|.|TRBJ2-6|.
TGTGCCAGTACCCCACTAGGGGATACTGGGGCCAACGTCCTGACTTTC
CASTPLGDTGANVLTF
>TRBV23-1|.|TRBJ1-4|.
TGCGCCACCTCCGGGGAGGATGAAAAACTGTTTTTT
CATSGEDEKLFF
>TRBV6-6|.|TRBJ2-3|TRBD2
TGTGCCAGCATTGGGACTAGCGAACCAGATACGCAGTATTTT
CASIGTSEPDTQYF
>TRBV5-1|.|TRBJ1-2|TRBD1
TGCGCCAGCAGCCCAGGTACCACCTCGACAGGGCGGGGCTACACCTTC
CASSPGTTSTGRGYTF
>TRBV7-6|.|TRBJ1-1|.
TGTGCCAGCAGCTTATTCCCAGGTGTGTACACTGAAGCTTTCTTT
CASSLFPGVYTEAFF
>TRBV7-9|once|TRBJ2-5|TRBD2
TGTGCCAGCAGCACCGGACTAGCGGGGGTCCAAGAGACCCAGTACTTC
CASSTGLAGVQETQYF
>TRBV5-1|.|TRBJ1-5|.
TGCGCCAGCAGCTTGGCCGGACAGAACCAGCCCCAGCATTTT
CASSLAGQNQPQHF
>TRBV2|.|TRBJ2-4|TRBD2
TGTGCCAGCAGTGAGCTGGTGCTAGCGGGAACCAAAAACATTCAGTACTTC
CASSELVLAGTKNIQYF
>TRBV4-2|.|TRBJ2-1|.
TGTGCCAGCAGCCGAGCGGACTATAACTCCTACAATGAGCAGTTCTTC
CASSRADYNSYNEQFF
>TRBV9|.|TRBJ1-1|.
TGTGCCAGCAGCGCGAGGACGTTGAACACTGAAGCTTTCTTT
CASSARTLNTEAFF
>TRBV4-2|.|TRBJ2-5|.
TGTGCCAGCAGCCAAGAAGGGCGGGGAGGCCAAGAGACCCAGTACTTC
CASSQEGRGGQETQYF
>TRBV10-3|.|TRBJ1-5|.
TGTGCCATCAGTGACTTGGCTCACCAGAATCAGCCCCAGCATTTT
CAISDLAHQNQPQHF
>TRBV6-6|.|TRBJ1-6|.
TGTGCCAGCAGGAGGGGCGCTCAGATAGATTCACCCCTCCACTTT
CASRRGAQIDSPLHF